A selection of T cell receptor beta chains follows, all from one sample in a study of CD8+ T cells in alopecia areata. TCRdb keeps only in-frame clones here, not all; method: immunoSEQ multiplex PCR. The data hold 170,000 or so clones, with almost 65% observed a single time. The sequencing used CD4+ T cells sorted from blood, collected at week 0. Receptor source: a human donor with alopecia areata. CDR3s include the opening cysteine and the closing phenylalanine or tryptophan. Fields, in order: J gene, clone size, D gene, V gene, CDR3 DNA, CDR3 protein. A D gene is named only where the DNA matches it firmly. Size tells how often a clone was seen (once, few, many) or the class of an expanded clone, and some rows leave it out.

TRBJ1-1 - TRBD1 TRBV2 TGTGCCAGCAGCAGGGACAGGGTGGACACTGAAGCTTTCTTT CASSRDRVDTEAFF
TRBJ2-1 - TRBD2 TRBV2 TGTGCCAGCAGTTGGACTAGCGGGGGAGGTGAGCAGTTCTTC CASSWTSGGGEQFF
TRBJ1-2 - - TRBV7-9 TGTGCCAGCAGCGATGACGGGGGCTATGGCTACACCTTC CASSDDGGYGYTF
TRBJ2-7 - - TRBV5-1 TGCGCCAGCAGTGAAATGACGGCCACCTACGAGCAGTACTTC CASSEMTATYEQYF
TRBJ2-1 - TRBD1 TRBV5-1 TGCGCCAGCAGCCCCTGGGGACAGGACTCCATAACTTCCTACAATGAGCAGTTCTTC CASSPWGQDSITSYNEQFF
TRBJ1-1 - - TRBV29-1 TGCAGCGTCAGGCCCAGGGGAGACACTGAAGCTTTCTTT CSVRPRGDTEAFF
TRBJ1-2 - - TRBV29-1 TGCAGCGTTGAGTACAGCCGTAATGGCTACACCTTC CSVEYSRNGYTF
TRBJ2-1 - TRBD2 TRBV30 TGTGCCTGGAGTGTAGGACTAGCTTCTGTTAATGAGCAGTTCTTC CAWSVGLASVNEQFF
TRBJ1-2 few TRBD1 TRBV7-2 TGTGCCAGCAGCTTAGCCCCCCGGGACAGGGTTGGCTACACCTTC CASSLAPRDRVGYTF
TRBJ2-1 once - TRBV9 TGTGCCAGCGGCGAGTCTAGCTCCTACAATGAGCAGTTCTTC CASGESSSYNEQFF
TRBJ2-7 - TRBD1 TRBV29-1 TGCAGCGTTGAATTGGGACAGGGGGCACACGAGCAGTACTTC CSVELGQGAHEQYF
TRBJ1-2 - - TRBV7-8 TGTGCCAGCAGCTTAAGCATGCAGGGAAGCTATGGCTACACCTTC CASSLSMQGSYGYTF
TRBJ2-3 - - TRBV15 TGTGCCACCAGCAGTCAGGGACACCGCACAGATACGCAGTATTTT CATSSQGHRTDTQYF
TRBJ1-6 - - TRBV9 TGTGCCAGCAGCGTAGCCGCGACCGGACACCCTAATTCACCCCTCCACTTT CASSVAATGHPNSPLHF
TRBJ2-1 - - TRBV10-2 TGCGCCAGCAGTTTAGGGTTGGCCTACAATGAGCAGTTCTTC CASSLGLAYNEQFF
TRBJ1-1 - - TRBV27 TGTGCCAGCAGTTTCGGTATGAACACTGAAGCTTTCTTT CASSFGMNTEAFF
TRBJ1-1 - - TRBV25-1 TGTGCCAGCAGGAAGTCGGGGGGGAGCACTGAAGCTTTCTTT CASRKSGGSTEAFF
TRBJ2-1 - TRBD2 TRBV9 TGTGCCAGCAGCGTATCCGTGGGACTAGCGGGGGGCGATGAGCAGTTCTTC CASSVSVGLAGGDEQFF
TRBJ2-1 - - TRBV14 TGTGCCAGCAGCCAAGATTGGCGGGGCCTCCAGTTCTTC CASSQDWRGLQFF
TRBJ2-7 once - TRBV19 TGTGCCAGTAGTAGATCTACAGATTTCTACGAGCAGTACTTC CASSRSTDFYEQYF
TRBJ1-1 once - TRBV11-3 TGTGCCAGCAGCACCCAGGCCGAAGCTTTCTTT CASSTQAEAFF
TRBJ1-2 - - TRBV6-6 TGTGCCAGCAGTTACTCGGAAGTCTATGGCTACACCTTC CASSYSEVYGYTF
TRBJ1-1 - - TRBV29-1 TGCAGCGTCGGACAGACTGAAGCTTTCTTT CSVGQTEAFF
TRBJ2-6 - - TRBV30 TGTGCCTCCACGCATCCCGACGCGCTGGGGGCCAACGTCCTGACTTTC CASTHPDALGANVLTF
TRBJ2-3 few - TRBV9 TGTGCCAGCAGCGGAATCACAGATACGCAGTATTTT CASSGITDTQYF
TRBJ1-1 - - TRBV29-1 TGCAGCGTTGACGTCCTTGGCACCTCGGGGACTGAAGCTTTCTTT CSVDVLGTSGTEAFF
TRBJ1-2 once - TRBV11-2 TGTGCCAGCAGCGGACAAGGTGGTGGAGGTGGCTACACCTTC CASSGQGGGGGYTF
TRBJ1-6 - - TRBV9 TGTGCCAGCAGTGGGGACACCTCGGATTCACCCCTCCACTTT CASSGDTSDSPLHF
TRBJ2-3 few TRBD1 TRBV29-1 TGCAGCGCCGCAGGGGGCTCGACAGATACGCAGTATTTT CSAAGGSTDTQYF
TRBJ1-1 few - TRBV6-1 TGTGCCAGCAGTGTTTTAAGGGACACTGAAGCTTTCTTT CASSVLRDTEAFF
TRBJ2-5 once - TRBV29-1 TGCAGCGGTGGATGGGTCCAAGAGACCCAGTACTTC CSGGWVQETQYF
TRBJ2-5 - - TRBV20-1 TGCAGAGTAGAAGAGACCCAGTACTTC CRVEETQYF
TRBJ1-1 - - TRBV29-1 TGCAGCGTTCATGGACAGTGGACTGAAGCTTTCTTT CSVHGQWTEAFF
TRBJ2-5 - - TRBV11-2 TGTGCCAGCAGCCCGGGGGAGACCCAGTACTTC CASSPGETQYF
TRBJ2-7 few - TRBV28 TGTGCCAGCAGTTTGTTTCAGGGTGGCGAGCAGTACTTC CASSLFQGGEQYF
TRBJ2-1 many - TRBV4-3 TGCGCCAGCAGCCAAGATATTACAGGGATCAATGAGCAGTTCTTC CASSQDITGINEQFF
TRBJ1-1 - - TRBV30 TGTGCCTGGAGTGTACATGGCGTCATGAACACTGAAGCTTTCTTT CAWSVHGVMNTEAFF
TRBJ1-1 - - TRBV29-1 TGCAGCGTGGACACACAGATGAACACTGAAGCTTTCTTT CSVDTQMNTEAFF
TRBJ2-7 once - TRBV30 TGTGCCTGGAGTGAGGCGAACAGGGCCTACGAGCAGTACTTC CAWSEANRAYEQYF
TRBJ2-6 - TRBD1 TRBV2 TGTGCCAGCAGACAGGGGGCATCGGGGGCCAACGTCCTGACTTTC CASRQGASGANVLTF
TRBJ2-1 - - TRBV7-2 TGTGCCAGCAGCTTAAAGTGGGGCTCCTACAATGAGCAGTTCTTC CASSLKWGSYNEQFF
TRBJ2-1 - TRBD2 TRBV29-1 TGCAGCGAGAAGCGGGGGGTCAATGAGCAGTTCTTC CSEKRGVNEQFF
TRBJ2-3 - - TRBV29-1 TGCAGCGTTGATTCGGGTAGCACAGATACGCAGTATTTT CSVDSGSTDTQYF
TRBJ1-5 few - TRBV29-1 TGCAGCGTCGCGGGGGGGGTAGATCAGCCCCAGCATTTT CSVAGGVDQPQHF
TRBJ2-5 - - TRBV7-8 TGTGCCAGCAGCGCCCAGAAGACCCAGTACTTC CASSAQKTQYF
TRBJ2-5 few - TRBV10-3 TGTGCCATCAGTGAGAAAGAGACCCAGTACTTC CAISEKETQYF
TRBJ1-5 - - TRBV5-4 TGTGCCAGCAGCTTGGCCGGGGGGCAGCCCAATCAGCCCCAGCATTTT CASSLAGGQPNQPQHF
TRBJ1-1 - - TRBV7-2 TGTGCCAGCAGCGCCCAGGGTCGCACTGAAGCTTTCTTT CASSAQGRTEAFF
TRBJ2-7 - TRBD1 TRBV29-1 TGCAGCGTTGATGTGGGGACAGGGCCCTACGAGCAGTACTTC CSVDVGTGPYEQYF
TRBJ2-1 once - TRBV6-5 TGTGCCAGCAGTTACTCATCCACAGACCATCGTCAGCAGTTCTTC CASSYSSTDHRQQFF
TRBJ2-3 - - TRBV30 TGTGCCTGGAGTGTCGGGAAGAGTGAGGCAGATACGCAGTATTTT CAWSVGKSEADTQYF
TRBJ1-1 - - TRBV30 TGTGCCTCCGGACATATTGAAGCTTTCTTT CASGHIEAFF
TRBJ2-5 - - TRBV10-3 TGTGCCATCAGTGAGACGCCGACAGGAGTGGAGACCCAGTACTTC CAISETPTGVETQYF
TRBJ2-1 - - TRBV7-2 TGTGCCAGCAGCTTCGGGGAGGCTGGCAATGAGCAGTTCTTC CASSFGEAGNEQFF
TRBJ1-4 few TRBD1 TRBV9 TGTGCCAGCAGCGTTGGACAGGGGGCCGAAAAACTGTTTTTT CASSVGQGAEKLFF